This entry concerns a single T cell receptor beta chain. Its antigen is currently unknown. Generated by immunoSEQ multiplex PCR, the TCRdb table keeps only in-frame clones and is missing some. The sample has roughly 60,000 clones, roughly 80% seen once. Trimming shortened V by 4 bases and J by 1 base, and 15 bases separated the two germline ends. Germline CDR1 SGHNT, CDR2 YYREEE (reference sequence). The CDR3 is made up of 15 amino acids. This sample was taken from a study of early stage breast cancer tumors. Study context: Samples were sequenced at about 9.7-fold average coverage.

Study outcomes and limitations: Tumor and normal breast were distinguished via blood comparison in most of the 16 patients. Enriched TCRB sequences shared across patients were mostly commonly generated sequences. Tumors had 2 to 3-fold higher T cell density and higher clonality than adjacent normal breast tissue.

This chain uses TRBV5-4 with TRBJ2-7, with D tentatively TRBD1 or TRBD2 (5 bases each). What was sequenced was blood. The receptor was derived from a person aged 25 to 40 with breast cancer. CDR3 sequence (DNA): TGTGCCAGCAGCCCACTAGGGGCATCTTCCTACGAGCAGTACTTC. Its translation: CASSPLGASSYEQYF.